This T cell receptor beta chain was observed in a study of T-cell reconstitution after alpha-beta-depleted transplantation in children. The TCRbeta library was prepared with unique molecular identifiers. Via MiXCR, TCRdb re-called the PCR reads, giving one row per CDR3 protein. Of roughly 400,000 distinct CDR3 sequences listed, roughly 20% are singletons. This specimen consisted of PBMCs from the stem cell graft donor, obtained from the stem cell graft. The clonotype comes from a human donor who donated a stem cell graft to a child with acute myeloid leukemia.

The CDR3 reads CASSLQDRGGEKLFF. CDR3 bases: TGCGCCAGCAGCCTCCAAGACAGGGGAGGTGAAAAACTGTTTTTT. The rearrangement links TRBV4-3 to TRBJ1-4; 8 bases align to TRBD1. The length of the CDR3 is 15 residues. J was trimmed by 7 bases and V by 4 bases; bases with no gene match: 8. The germline V gene has CDR1 LGHNA and CDR2 YSLEER.